Each of the 21 T cell receptor beta chains below was sequenced from the same sample in a study of blood T cell repertoires in COVID-19. Only in-frame clones appear in the TCRdb table, and some are missing; sequencing was by immunoSEQ multiplex PCR. The sample carries about 250,000 clones, around 80% recorded once. The sample taken for sequencing was peripheral blood. The receptors stem from an older man with acute or convalescent COVID-19.

The chain's CDR3 is CASSVGQRNTEAFF. CDR3 coding DNA: TGTGCCAGCAGCGTAGGACAAAGGAACACTGAAGCTTTCTTT. J is TRBJ1-1 and V is TRBV9, with no clear D. The CDR3 has 14 residues. V lost 0 bases and J 1 base, leaving 7 bases between the germline ends. Germline V gives CDR1 SGDLS, CDR2 YYNGEE.

This clone was found once. The rearrangement uses TRBV5-1 and TRBJ2-7; weak D call: TRBD1 (7 bases). Germline loops: CDR1 SGHRS, CDR2 YFSETQ. V dropped 1 base and J dropped 2 bases, with 13 bases sitting between them. The CDR3 extends over 15 amino acids. CDR3 protein: CASSLSARGAYEQYF. The DNA of the CDR3 is TGCGCCAGCAGCTTGTCTGCCAGGGGGGCCTACGAGCAGTACTTC.

In its sample, this clone was seen once. The chain recombines TRBV6-5 with TRBJ1-2; D unresolved. V was shortened by 0 bases and J by 3 bases, with 8 bases between the two germline ends. Germline V gene lookup returns CDR1 MNHEY and CDR2 SVGAGI. The CDR3 totals 14 residues. CDR3 sequence: CASSYSRRDYGYTF. DNA for the CDR3: TGTGCCAGCAGTTACTCGCGGAGGGACTATGGCTACACCTTC.

The rearrangement joins TRBV19 to TRBJ1-1; 10 positions match TRBD1. With V trimmed by 9 bases and J by 10 bases, 11 bases remained unmatched. CDR1 is LNHDA, CDR2 SQIVND, per germline (reference sequence). The CDR3 runs to 13 residues. The CDR3 coding sequence is TGTGCCAGCCGGGACAGGGGCGCCTTCGTAGCTTTCTTT. It translates to CASRDRGAFVAFF.

The chain recombines TRBV28 with TRBJ1-2; D uncertain. The CDR3 is 11 residues long. Trimming took off 1 base at V and 8 bases at J, with 5 bases between the two ends. Per the germline V gene, CDR1 is MDHEN and CDR2 is SYDVKM. CDR3 sequence reads: CASSLLQGYTF. CDR3 nucleotides: TGTGCCAGCAGTTTATTGCAGGGCTACACCTTC.

The CDR3 DNA follows: TGCGCCAGCAGTGATTACGCTAGCCTGTTCCCCAATGAGCAGTTCTTC. It is translated as CASSDYASLFPNEQFF. The chain employs TRBV10-1 and TRBJ2-1; tentatively, D is TRBD2 (5 bases). Germline lookup yields CDR1 WNHNN and CDR2 SYGVQD (reference sequence). This CDR3 spans 16 amino acids. V was clipped by 3 bases and J by 6 bases, with 18 bases between them.

J is TRBJ2-3 and V is TRBV5-1; D remains unclear. The CDR3 runs 13 residues. Per the germline V gene, CDR1 is SGHRS and CDR2 is YFSETQ. Trimming pared 4 bases from V and 1 base from J, leaving 7 bases between. Here the CDR3 DNA reads TGCGCCAGCAGCCCCATTCGCACAGATACGCAGTATTTT. Translating gives CASSPIRTDTQYF.

The chain carries TRBV4-1 and TRBJ2-3; D may be TRBD1 (5 bases). CDR3 length: 15 amino acids. Per germline, CDR1 MGHRA and CDR2 YSYEKL. Trimming left V 1 base short and J 6 bases short, with 14 bases between. Here the CDR3 DNA reads TGCGCCAGCAGCCAAGGACAGACTGCCGGTGATACGCAGTATTTT. This gives the protein CASSQGQTAGDTQYF.

This clone appeared a single time. At one end, the junction sequence differs from germline, possibly due to a read error. The chain links TRBV5-1 to TRBJ2-5, with D uncertain. From germline, CDR1 is SGHRS and CDR2 YFSETQ. The CDR3 contains 14 residues. The CDR3 DNA reads as TGCGCCAGCACCTTGGTGGGCGTCCAAGAGACCCAGTACTTC. Encoded protein: CASTLVGVQETQYF.

This clone was observed a single time. J is TRBJ2-5 and V is TRBV10-3, with TRBD1 matching over 10 bases. CDR3 length: 14 amino acids. With V trimmed by 5 bases and J by 5 bases, 5 bases remained unmatched. From germline, CDR1 is ENHRY and CDR2 SYGVKD. The CDR3 reads CAISNWDRGETQYF. CDR3 in DNA: TGTGCCATCAGTAACTGGGACAGGGGTGAGACCCAGTACTTC.

In regard to this clone: The same CDR3 is also encoded by other DNA sequences in this sample. The rearrangement links TRBV29-1 to TRBJ2-7; TRBD1 matches 10 bases. Germline V gives CDR1 SQVTM, CDR2 ANQGSEA. The CDR3 extends over 15 amino acids. J was trimmed by 5 bases and V by 1 base; bases with no gene match: 8. The CDR3, as DNA: TGCAGCGTTGAAGCAAAGGGACAGGGGATAGACGAGCAGTACTTC. Its translation is CSVEAKGQGIDEQYF.

V gene TRBV6-8 combines with J gene TRBJ2-7; D might be TRBD1 (6 bases). V lost 9 bases, J lost 4 bases, and 10 bases lay in between. The germline V gene encodes CDR1 MNHGY and CDR2 SAAAGT. The CDR3 spans 11 residues. The CDR3, as DNA: TGTGCCAGGAGGGGGACGTACGAGCAGTACTTC. Protein: CARRGTYEQYF.

The genes are TRBV30 and TRBJ1-2; D is unresolved. This CDR3 spans 16 amino acids. V was pared by 4 bases and J by 3 bases, with 21 bases between. CDR1 is GTSNPN and CDR2 is SVGIG in the germline V gene (reference sequence). CDR3 region: CAWKRTGIRTYYGYTF. In nucleotides, the CDR3 is TGTGCCTGGAAACGGACGGGGATTCGGACTTACTATGGCTACACCTTC.

This chain uses TRBV19 with TRBJ2-7; the D gene is possibly TRBD2 (5 bases). The germline V and J ends were trimmed by 6 bases and 2 bases, with 14 bases remaining between them. The CDR3 spans 14 residues. CDR1 is LNHDA, CDR2 SQIVND, per germline (reference sequence). The CDR3 nucleotides read TGTGCCAGTAGCGACCTAGCTCGAACCTACGAGCAGTACTTC. It translates to CASSDLARTYEQYF.

This clone has a single count. V gene TRBV5-4 combines with J gene TRBJ1-3; TRBD1 matches at 7 bases. CDR1 and CDR2 from the germline V gene are SGHNT and YYREEE (reference sequence). The CDR3 sequence is 15 residues long. Trimming at V came to 2 bases and at J to 2 bases, leaving 4 bases not matched to a gene. The CDR3 DNA sequence: TGTGCCAGCAGCTTTACAGGGGTACCTGGAAACACCATATATTTT. It specifies CASSFTGVPGNTIYF.

This chain uses TRBV7-3 with TRBJ2-5; D not resolved. Trimming removed 5 bases at V and 4 bases at J, with 14 bases between. Germline V gene data show CDR1 as SGHTA and CDR2 as FQGTGA. The CDR3 is 14 residues long. The CDR3 loop reads CASSKRGSAETQYF. The CDR3 coding sequence is TGTGCCAGCAGCAAACGAGGCAGCGCAGAGACCCAGTACTTC.

The chain combines TRBV7-8 with TRBJ2-7, with 12 positions matching TRBD1. The ends lost 1 base at V and 4 bases at J; junction bases unmatched: 8. The CDR3 runs 17 residues. Germline loops: CDR1 SGHVS, CDR2 FQNEAQ. CDR3 nucleotide sequence: TGTGCCAGCAGCTTAGTGGGACAGGGGGCGGTCACGTACGAGCAGTACTTC. This sequence encodes CASSLVGQGAVTYEQYF.

In regard to this clone: Additional DNA sequences in this sample encode the identical CDR3. The chain uses TRBV5-1 and TRBJ1-2, with TRBD1 matching 7 bases. CDR1 and CDR2 from the germline V gene are SGHRS and YFSETQ. The trim removed 4 bases at V and 0 bases at J, leaving 3 bases unmatched. The CDR3 extends over 14 amino acids. The DNA of the CDR3 is TGCGCCAGCAGCAGGGACAGCTCTAACTATGGCTACACCTTC. Amino acid sequence: CASSRDSSNYGYTF.

This chain connects TRBV4-1 to TRBJ2-5; tentatively, D is TRBD2 (7 bases). CDR3 length: 15 amino acids. Per germline, CDR1 MGHRA and CDR2 YSYEKL. V was pared by 4 bases and J by 5 bases, with 17 bases between. Here the CDR3 DNA reads TGCGCCAGCAGCCCCTCGTGGGGGGGCCAGGAGACCCAGTACTTC. Translating it yields CASSPSWGGQETQYF.

The chain joins TRBV6-5 to TRBJ2-1; TRBD2 matches at 12 bases. The germline V gene encodes CDR1 MNHEY and CDR2 SVGAGI. V shed 10 bases, J shed 9 bases, and the junction held 13 bases outside the gene matches. The CDR3 is 15 amino acids. CDR3 in DNA: TGTGCCATCGCGGCTCGACTAGCGGGGGAGGGTGAGCAGTTCTTC. This translates into CAIAARLAGEGEQFF.

This clone was seen once. The J gene is TRBJ1-6, the V gene TRBV9; TRBD1 is a possible D gene (5 bases). Trimming took 4 bases from V and 8 from J, leaving 16 bases between them. CDR1 is SGDLS, CDR2 YYNGEE, per germline. The CDR3 runs to 15 residues. CDR3 protein: CASSLPPGGDSPLHF. CDR3 nucleotides: TGTGCCAGCAGCTTACCACCCGGGGGGGATTCACCCCTCCACTTT.